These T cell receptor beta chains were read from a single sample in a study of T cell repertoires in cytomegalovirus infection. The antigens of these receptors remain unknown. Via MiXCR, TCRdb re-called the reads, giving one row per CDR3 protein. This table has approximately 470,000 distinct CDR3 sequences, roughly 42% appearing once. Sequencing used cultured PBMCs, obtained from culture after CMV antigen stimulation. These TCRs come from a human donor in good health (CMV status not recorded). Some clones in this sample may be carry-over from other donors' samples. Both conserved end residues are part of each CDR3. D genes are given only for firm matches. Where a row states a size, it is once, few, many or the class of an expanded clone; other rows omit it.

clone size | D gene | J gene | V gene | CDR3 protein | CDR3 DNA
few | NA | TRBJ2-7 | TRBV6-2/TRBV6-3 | CASSRGREQYF | TGTGCCAGCAGCCGGGGGAGAGAGCAGTACTTC
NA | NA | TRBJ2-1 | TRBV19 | CASSVSWGAHNEQFF | TGTGCCAGTAGTGTCTCCTGGGGGGCGCATAATGAGCAGTTCTTC
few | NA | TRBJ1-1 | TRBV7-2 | CASSARQSLGAFF | TGTGCCAGCAGCGCCCGACAGTCCCTGGGAGCTTTCTTT
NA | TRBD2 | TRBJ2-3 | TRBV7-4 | CASSTGLVLLDTQYF | TGTGCCAGCAGCACGGGACTAGTACTATTAGATACGCAGTATTTT
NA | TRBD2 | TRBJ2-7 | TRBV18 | CASSLSGVDYEQYF | TGTGCCAGCTCACTCAGCGGGGTCGACTACGAGCAGTACTTC
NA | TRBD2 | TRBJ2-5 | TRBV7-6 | CASSPWVAGGPETQYF | TGTGCCAGCAGCCCTTGGGTAGCGGGAGGGCCGGAGACCCAGTACTTC
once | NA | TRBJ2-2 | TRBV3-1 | CASSQLLNTGELFF | TGTGCCAGCAGCCAACTACTGAACACCGGGGAGCTGTTTTTT
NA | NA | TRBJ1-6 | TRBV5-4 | CATGSYNSPLHF | TGTGCCACCGGGTCCTATAATTCACCCCTCCACTTT
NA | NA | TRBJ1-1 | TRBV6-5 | CASSYGPGNTEAFF | TGTGCCAGCAGTTACGGTCCAGGGAACACTGAAGCTTTCTTT
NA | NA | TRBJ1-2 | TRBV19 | CASSSHKGLYGYTF | TGTGCCAGTAGTTCTCACAAGGGACTCTATGGCTACACCTTC
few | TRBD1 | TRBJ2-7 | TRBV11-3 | CASSLGAGTGLMNEQYF | TGTGCCAGCAGCTTAGGAGCCGGGACAGGCCTTATGAACGAGCAGTACTTC
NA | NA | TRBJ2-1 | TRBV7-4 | CASSPVGVSSYNEQFF | TGTGCCAGCAGCCCGGTAGGGGTGAGCTCCTACAATGAGCAGTTCTTC
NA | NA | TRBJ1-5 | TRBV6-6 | CASTNRGNQPQHF | TGTGCCAGCACCAACAGGGGCAATCAGCCCCAGCATTTT
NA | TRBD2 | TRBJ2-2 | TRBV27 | CASSFAGGRYLTGELFF | TGTGCCAGCAGTTTTGCGGGAGGACGGTATCTCACCGGGGAGCTGTTTTTT
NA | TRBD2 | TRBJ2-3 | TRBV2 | CASSAERGITDTQYF | TGTGCCAGCAGTGCGGAGCGGGGGATCACAGATACGCAGTATTTT
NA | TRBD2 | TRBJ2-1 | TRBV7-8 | CASSFGRGRGRRNEQFF | TGTGCCAGCAGCTTCGGGCGTGGGAGGGGTCGGCGGAATGAGCAGTTCTTC
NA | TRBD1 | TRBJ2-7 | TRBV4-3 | CASSLRSGGADEQYF | TGCGCCAGCAGCCTTCGGTCAGGGGGCGCGGACGAGCAGTACTTC
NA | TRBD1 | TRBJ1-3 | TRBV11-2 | CASSSYRGAGNTIYF | TGTGCCAGCAGCTCCTACAGGGGGGCTGGAAACACCATATATTTT
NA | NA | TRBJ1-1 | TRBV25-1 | CASSLAGRGEAFF | TGTGCCAGCAGTTTGGCAGGGAGAGGTGAAGCTTTCTTT
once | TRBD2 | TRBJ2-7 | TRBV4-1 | CASSQDFLAGAYEQYF | TGCGCCAGCAGCCAAGATTTTCTAGCGGGAGCCTACGAGCAGTACTTC
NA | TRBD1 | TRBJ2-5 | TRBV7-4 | CASSFSGQDQETQYF | TGTGCCAGCAGCTTTTCGGGACAGGACCAAGAGACCCAGTACTTC
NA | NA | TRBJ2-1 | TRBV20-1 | CSARAPRWGGGTYNEQFF | TGCAGTGCTAGAGCCCCTCGTTGGGGAGGGGGCACATACAATGAGCAGTTCTTC
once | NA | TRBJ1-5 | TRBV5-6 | CASSANQGFGNQPQHF | TGTGCCAGCAGCGCTAATCAGGGTTTTGGCAATCAGCCCCAGCATTTT
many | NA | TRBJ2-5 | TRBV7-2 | CASRASRGVETQYF | TGTGCCAGCAGGGCATCGCGGGGAGTGGAGACCCAGTACTTC
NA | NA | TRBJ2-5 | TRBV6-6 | CASDTGLKGTQYF | TGTGCCAGCGATACAGGCCTAAAAGGGACCCAGTACTTC
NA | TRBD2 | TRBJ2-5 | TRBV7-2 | CASSPVGGRIETQYF | TGTGCCAGCTCACCCGTGGGGGGGAGGATAGAGACCCAGTACTTC
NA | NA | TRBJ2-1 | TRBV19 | CASSIGGADSSYNEQFF | TGTGCCAGTAGTATAGGGGGGGCGGACAGCTCCTACAATGAGCAGTTCTTC
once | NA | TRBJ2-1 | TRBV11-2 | CASSLGADYNEQFF | TGTGCCAGCAGCCTCGGGGCAGACTACAATGAGCAGTTCTTC
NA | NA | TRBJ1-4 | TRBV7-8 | CASSSPGSYATNEKLFF | TGTGCCAGCAGCTCCCCAGGCAGCTACGCAACTAATGAAAAACTGTTTTTT